This entry lists 26 T cell receptor beta chains sequenced from one sample in a study of CD8 T cells in acute hepatitis C reinfection. Sequencing was performed with immunoSEQ multiplex PCR; in TCRdb, only in-frame clones are kept and a portion is missing. The sample lists some 38,000 clones, approximately 87% occurring once. Time point denoted: naive CD8 control sorted from an acute-time-point sample. The sequenced material came from naive CD8+ T cells from PBMCs. These receptors originate from a man aged 25 to 40 with chronic hepatitis C.

The chain couples TRBV27 to TRBJ1-1; D unclear. This CDR3 has 14 residues. The germline V and J ends were trimmed by 3 bases and 5 bases, with 13 bases remaining between them. CDR1 is MNHEY, CDR2 SMNVEV, per germline (reference sequence). The chain's CDR3 is CASSFNPARTEAFF. The CDR3 DNA reads TGTGCCAGCAGTTTCAATCCCGCGAGGACTGAAGCTTTCTTT.

This clone was observed once. CDR3 in amino acids: CASSFDGGSNEQFF. The CDR3, as DNA: TGTGCCAGCAGCTTCGATGGAGGCAGCAATGAGCAGTTCTTC. The chain joins TRBV7-9 to TRBJ2-1, with D possibly being TRBD2 (5 bases). Trimming stripped 3 bases from V and 6 bases from J, with 12 bases between. The CDR3 consists of 14 residues. From germline, CDR1 is SEHNR and CDR2 FQNEAQ (reference sequence).

The J gene is TRBJ2-5, the V gene TRBV2; the D is unclear. Trimming took off 7 bases at V and 2 bases at J, with 14 bases between the two ends. This CDR3 contains 14 residues. From germline, CDR1 is SNHLY and CDR2 FYNNEI. CDR3 bases: TGTGCCAGCATTCAAGAAAGACCGCAAGAGACCCAGTACTTC. This encodes CASIQERPQETQYF. The full variable domain, in which reference TRBV2 and TRBJ2-5 provide the parts outside the CDR3, is EPEVTQTPSHQVTQMGQEVILRCVPISNHLYFYWYRQILGQKVEFLVSFYNNEISEKSEIFDDQFSVERPDGSNFTLKIRSTKLEDSAMYFCASIQERPQETQYFGPGTRLLVL.

The chain links TRBV7-3 to TRBJ2-3; D is perhaps TRBD2 (7 bases). Germline values: CDR1 SGHTA, CDR2 FQGTGA. V was trimmed by 3 bases and J by 2 bases, leaving 15 bases between them. This CDR3 is 16 amino acids long. CDR3 nucleotides: TGTGCCAGCAGCTTGGGGGGCGGGGGCTACACAGATACGCAGTATTTT. This translates into CASSLGGGGYTDTQYF.

The chain has TRBV29-1 and TRBJ2-7; unclear D gene. V gave up 7 bases and J gave up 3 bases, with 10 bases separating them. Looked up from germline, CDR1 is SQVTM and CDR2 is ANQGSEA. This CDR3 is built from 11 residues. As DNA, the CDR3 is TGCAGCGCCCAGAGTAACTACGAGCAGTACTTC. This codes for CSAQSNYEQYF.

The chain recombines TRBV14 with TRBJ2-2; the D gene is possibly TRBD2 (5 bases). There are 17 residues in the CDR3. The ends were cut back, 0 bases at V and 5 bases at J, with 16 bases in the middle. Germline V gene sequence: CDR1 SGHDN, CDR2 FVKESK. The CDR3 loop reads CASSQEAPSSGTGELFF. DNA of the CDR3: TGTGCCAGCAGCCAAGAGGCCCCGTCGAGCGGTACCGGGGAGCTGTTTTTT.

The sample holds a few counts of this clone. Written as DNA, the CDR3 is TGTGCCAGCAGCTCCCCGGGACTAGCGGTGAACACCGGGGAGCTGTTTTTT. This gives the protein CASSSPGLAVNTGELFF. The V call is TRBV9, the J call TRBJ2-2, with 11 positions matching TRBD2. Per germline, CDR1 SGDLS and CDR2 YYNGEE. Trimming cost V 4 bases and J 1 base; bases outside gene matches: 6. The CDR3 sequence is 17 residues long.

The chain is built from TRBV7-2 and TRBJ2-1; TRBD2 matches at 8 bases. The V segment lost 5 bases and the J segment 3 bases; nucleotides outside the gene matches: 3. CDR3 length equals 14 residues. Germline-derived CDR1 and CDR2 are SGHTA and FQGNSA. In DNA, the CDR3 is TGTGCCAGCAGCCCAAGCGGGAGCTACAATGAGCAGTTCTTC. This gives the protein CASSPSGSYNEQFF.

The chain carries TRBV27 and TRBJ2-1, with D possibly called TRBD1 or TRBD2 (5 bases each). CDR1 and CDR2 (germline): MNHEY, SMNVEV (reference sequence). This CDR3 is 14 amino acids long. The germline V and J ends were trimmed by 3 bases and 4 bases, with 10 bases remaining between them. CDR3 DNA: TGTGCCAGCAGTTTCCGAGGGGCATACAATGAGCAGTTCTTC. Protein sequence: CASSFRGAYNEQFF.

V and J are TRBV7-8 and TRBJ2-5, with 9 bases aligning to TRBD2. The CDR3 loop spans 15 amino acids. Germline assignment: CDR1 SGHVS and CDR2 FQNEAQ. The junction had 12 bases not matched to a gene; V was cut back by 8 bases and J by 5 bases. DNA of the CDR3: TGTGCCAGCGGGATTCCTAGCGGGGTATACGAGACCCAGTACTTC. Its protein is CASGIPSGVYETQYF.

The chain couples TRBV13 to TRBJ2-1, with 12 bases aligning to TRBD2. After removal of 1 base from V and 7 bases from J, the junction contained 8 bases not matched to a gene. The CDR3 contains 17 residues. Germline-derived CDR1 and CDR2 are PRHDT and FYEKMQ (reference sequence). CDR3 in DNA: TGTGCCAGCAGCTTAGCTTGGTCTAGCGGGAGGGGGAATGAGCAGTTCTTC. It is translated as CASSLAWSSGRGNEQFF. The full variable domain, with the rest looked up from reference TRBV13 and TRBJ2-1, is AAGVIQSPRHLIKEKRETATLKCYPIPRHDTVYWYQQGPGQDPQFLISFYEKMQSDKGSIPDRFSAQQFSDYHSELNMSSLELGDSALYFCASSLAWSSGRGNEQFFGPGTRLTVL.

V and J are TRBV30 and TRBJ2-1; D call uncertain. The V and J ends lost 0 bases and 6 bases respectively, with 9 bases between them. The CDR3 contains 13 residues. Germline assignment: CDR1 GTSNPN and CDR2 SVGIG (reference sequence). CDR3 nucleotides: TGTGCCTGGAGTGTGTCGTCGGGCAATGAGCAGTTCTTC. It translates to CAWSVSSGNEQFF. Combining the CDR3 with reference TRBV30 and TRBJ2-1 gives the whole variable domain SQTIHQWPATLVQPVGSPLSLECTVEGTSNPNLYWYRQAAGRGLQLLFYSVGIGQISSEVPQNLSASRPQDRQFILSSKKLLLSDSGFYLCAWSVSSGNEQFFGPGTRLTVL.

The table lists this clone with a few counts. The V call is TRBV19, the J call TRBJ1-5, with D possibly matching TRBD1 (5 bases). CDR1 is LNHDA, CDR2 SQIVND, per germline (reference sequence). The V and J ends lost 4 bases and 7 bases respectively, with 8 bases between them. CDR3 length equals 12 residues. The CDR3 nucleotides read TGTGCCAGTAGTACAGGGTCCCAGCCCCAGCATTTT. Translating gives CASSTGSQPQHF. The full variable domain, completed using reference TRBV19 and TRBJ1-5, is DGGITQSPKYLFRKEGQNVTLSCEQNLNHDAMYWYRQDPGQGLRLIYYSQIVNDFQKGDIAEGYSVSREKKESFPLTVTSAQKNPTAFYLCASSTGSQPQHFGDGTRLSIL.

The rearrangement uses TRBV6-1 and TRBJ1-2; no reliable D call. CDR3 size: 13 residues. Trimming left V 0 bases short and J 5 bases short, with 7 bases between. Germline CDR1 and CDR2: MNHNS and SASEGT. CDR3 coding DNA: TGTGCCAGCAGTGAAGCCGAAGGTTATGGCTACACCTTC. It encodes CASSEAEGYGYTF.

J is TRBJ1-5 and V is TRBV9, with TRBD1 matching over 9 bases. V lost 3 bases, J lost 6 bases, and 7 bases stayed unmatched. There are 15 residues in the CDR3. CDR1 and CDR2 (germline): SGDLS, YYNGEE. The CDR3 DNA follows: TGTGCCAGCAGCGCCGGGACAGGGAAGTTTCAGCCCCAGCATTTT. It codes for CASSAGTGKFQPQHF.

Points on this clone: At one boundary the junction diverges from the germline segment, which might be a read error. The chain recombines TRBV4-1 with TRBJ1-1; D possibly corresponds to TRBD1 (6 bases). Germline CDR1 reads MGHRA; CDR2 reads YSYEKL. The CDR3 has 15 amino acids. CDR3 amino acids: CASSQVGGVNTEAFF. The CDR3 coding sequence is TGCGCCAGCAGCCAAGTAGGGGGGGTGAATACTGAAGCTTTCTTT.

The V and J genes are TRBV4-1 and TRBJ2-3; the match to TRBD2 covers 7 bases. V was pared by 0 bases and J by 7 bases, with 10 bases of the junction left unmatched. The germline CDR1 and CDR2 sequences are MGHRA and YSYEKL. The CDR3 loop spans 16 amino acids. The CDR3, as DNA: TGCGCCAGCAGCCAAGAGAACGGGAGGAGCTTAAATACGCAGTATTTT. It translates to CASSQENGRSLNTQYF.

The gene calls are TRBV5-1 and TRBJ2-3, with D perhaps TRBD2 (6 bases). Germline values: CDR1 SGHRS, CDR2 YFSETQ. V gave up 0 bases and J gave up 5 bases, with 13 bases separating them. The CDR3 runs to 15 residues. CDR3 bases: TGCGCCAGCAGCTTGGGTGATTGGGGAGGAGATACGCAGTATTTT. As protein: CASSLGDWGGDTQYF.

The chain has TRBV27 and TRBJ2-1; 9 bases are shared with TRBD1. Germline loops: CDR1 MNHEY, CDR2 SMNVEV (reference sequence). The CDR3 sequence is 12 residues long. V was pared by 6 bases and J by 10 bases, with 4 bases of the junction left unmatched. The CDR3 sequence: CASRGQGREQFF. CDR3 nucleotide sequence: TGTGCCAGCAGGGGACAGGGCAGGGAGCAGTTCTTC.

This clone came up once. J is TRBJ1-5 and V is TRBV7-8; 7 bases map to TRBD1. The V and J ends lost 2 bases and 2 bases, in that order; junction bases with no gene match: 6. The CDR3 has 16 amino acids. Germline V gene lookup returns CDR1 SGHVS and CDR2 FQNEAQ. CDR3 residues: CASSLRQGLGNQPQHF. CDR3 nucleotide sequence: TGTGCCAGCAGCTTAAGACAGGGCCTCGGCAATCAGCCCCAGCATTTT. The full variable domain, its missing parts supplied by reference TRBV7-8 and TRBJ1-5, is GAGVSQSPRYKVAKRGQDVALRCDPISGHVSLFWYQQALGQGPEFLTYFQNEAQLDKSGLPSDRFFAERPEGSVSTLKIQRTQQEDSAVYLCASSLRQGLGNQPQHFGDGTRLSIL.

The chain couples TRBV10-2 to TRBJ1-1, with TRBD1 as a possible D gene (5 bases). CDR3 length: 15 amino acids. V was trimmed by 0 bases and J by 0 bases, leaving 8 bases between them. Germline CDR1 WSHSY, CDR2 SAAADI. The CDR3 sequence: CASSESLGLNTEAFF. CDR3 DNA sequence: TGCGCCAGCAGTGAGTCGCTGGGGCTGAACACTGAAGCTTTCTTT.

Only one count was recorded for this clone. V gene TRBV10-2 combines with J gene TRBJ2-5, with D possibly TRBD2 on 6 matching bases. Trimming cost V 4 bases and J 5 bases, with 14 bases left between them. Germline loops: CDR1 WSHSY, CDR2 SAAADI. The CDR3 spans 14 residues. In DNA form, the CDR3 reads TGCGCCAGCAGTGGGCGGGACGCCCTTGAGACCCAGTACTTC. Amino acids: CASSGRDALETQYF.

The rearrangement joins TRBV11-2 to TRBJ2-7; maybe TRBD2 (5 bases). CDR1 is SGHAT and CDR2 is FQNNGV in the germline V gene. The CDR3 is 14 amino acids. V was pared by 1 base and J by 1 base, with 8 bases between. The CDR3 here is CASSLVGESYEQYF. In nucleotides, the CDR3 is TGTGCCAGCAGCTTAGTCGGGGAGTCCTACGAGCAGTACTTC. Full variable domain (outside the CDR3, taken from reference TRBV11-2 and TRBJ2-7): EAGVAQSPRYKIIEKRQSVAFWCNPISGHATLYWYQQILGQGPKLLIQFQNNGVVDDSQLPKDRFSAERLKGVDSTLKIQPAKLEDSAVYLCASSLVGESYEQYFGPGTRLTVT.

V and J are TRBV6-4 and TRBJ2-1; D is possibly TRBD1 (6 bases). CDR1 is MRHNA and CDR2 is SNTAGT in the germline V gene. V lost 5 bases to trimming and J lost 9 bases, with 14 bases between them. The CDR3 extends over 13 amino acids. For the CDR3, the DNA is TGTGCCAGCAGTTTTGACAGGACGAGTGAGCAGTTCTTC. The encoded protein is CASSFDRTSEQFF.

This clone was recorded a few times. The chain employs TRBV7-8 and TRBJ1-1; D gene uncertain. The CDR3 loop spans 14 amino acids. Trimming removed 0 bases at V and 4 bases at J, with 9 bases between. CDR1 and CDR2 (germline): SGHVS, FQNEAQ. Here the CDR3 DNA reads TGTGCCAGCAGCTTAGCAGGGAGTGGCACTGAAGCTTTCTTT. The encoded protein is CASSLAGSGTEAFF.

V is TRBV4-3 and J is TRBJ1-6; 11 positions agree with TRBD1. The CDR3 has 16 residues. V trimming: 0 bases; J trimming: 9 bases; junction bases outside the gene matches: 4. The germline gives CDR1 LGHNA, CDR2 YSLEER. The CDR3 region is CASSQDRGTGGSPLHF. In DNA, the CDR3 is TGCGCCAGCAGCCAAGATAGAGGGACAGGGGGTTCACCCCTCCACTTT.